The next 11 T cell receptor beta chains were all read from a single sample in a study of T-cell memory formation after mild COVID-19 (dated by TCRdb to the early 2020s). Library preparation was by 5' RACE. These reads were obtained on an Illumina NovaSeq 6000. The public reads were reanalyzed by TCRdb: fastp trimming at Q25, MiXCR alignment, in-frame beta chains only. Each entry merges the rows of one CDR3 protein and shows their most common DNA and genes. The sample records more than 300,000 distinct CDR3 sequences, about 13% of which are singletons. 21% of the sample comes from the top ten. Sequencing was carried out using PBMCs or a T cell subset sorted from them (not recorded which). The receptors derive from a man aged 18 to 35 who had mild COVID-19 (a few samples of this study predate the infection). The sample titles of this study are shuffled in the database, so cell type and time point are left out; the donor was told from shared clones.

The chain is built from TRBV20-1 and TRBJ2-2; possible D gene TRBD2, 6 bases. The V end lost 2 bases, the J end lost 6 bases, and 10 bases lay between the germline ends. This CDR3 has 13 residues. The germline CDR1 and CDR2 sequences are DFQATT and SNEGSKA (reference sequence). The CDR3 is CSARSRGSGELFF. The CDR3 DNA is TGCAGTGCTAGATCCCGGGGGTCCGGGGAGCTGTTTTTT.

This clonotype was seen a handful of times. The chain has TRBV5-1 and TRBJ2-7; weak D call: TRBD2 (7 bases). CDR3 size: 16 residues. In germline, CDR1 is SGHRS, CDR2 YFSETQ. The V end lost 3 bases, the J end lost 3 bases, and 19 bases lay between the germline ends. The CDR3 bases are TGCGCCAGCAGCTCGGTGGTGGGGGGGGCGTACTACGAGCAGTACTTC. Amino acid sequence: CASSSVVGGAYYEQYF.

This clonotype was observed a few times. V usage is TRBV6-6 and J usage is TRBJ2-7, with unresolved D. The germline gives CDR1 MNHNY, CDR2 SVGAGI (reference sequence). The CDR3 consists of 14 residues. Trimming left V 0 bases short and J 8 bases short, with 14 bases between. The CDR3 nucleotides read TGTGCCAGCAGTTACTCCTCGGAAGGTGGTAAGCAGTACGTC. Translated, it gives CASSYSSEGGKQYV.

V gene TRBV12-3 or TRBV12-4 combines with J gene TRBJ2-7; unclear D gene. This CDR3 is built from 14 residues. The V gene lost 3 bases and the J gene lost 0 bases, with 9 bases spanning the gap. The CDR3 coding sequence is TGTGCCAGCAGTTTGGTCGATAGCTCCTACGAGCAGTACTTC. This sequence encodes CASSLVDSSYEQYF.

This clonotype was seen a handful of times. The chain joins TRBV5-8 to TRBJ1-5, with D unresolved. The CDR3 covers 16 residues. CDR1 is SGHTS, CDR2 YDEGEE, per germline. The ends were cut back, 5 bases at V and 4 bases at J, with 19 bases in the middle. CDR3 protein: CASSELLPDPNQPQHF. The CDR3 coding sequence is TGTGCCAGCAGTGAATTATTGCCAGATCCAAATCAGCCCCAGCATTTT.

This clonotype was detected only a few times. The J gene is TRBJ2-3, the V gene TRBV29-1; D tentatively reads TRBD1 or TRBD2 (5 bases each). Trimming took 3 bases from V and 2 from J, leaving 9 bases between them. The CDR3 contains 13 residues. Germline V gene sequence: CDR1 SQVTM, CDR2 ANQGSEA. The CDR3, as DNA: TGCAGCGTTGAGACGGGGCCCACAGATACGCAGTATTTT. Its protein is CSVETGPTDTQYF.

The chain links TRBV11-1 to TRBJ2-2, with TRBD2 matching over 12 bases. Trimming took 6 bases from V and 7 from J; bases not matched to a gene: 6. There are 15 residues in the CDR3. Germline V gene lookup returns CDR1 SGHAT and CDR2 FQDESV (reference sequence). The CDR3 DNA is TGTGCCAGCAGACGGACTAGCGGGGTTCACGGGGAGCTGTTTTTT. It is translated as CASRRTSGVHGELFF.

This rearrangement joins TRBV2 to TRBJ2-3; D is unclear. V was cut by 5 bases and J by 4 bases, with 13 bases left in between. CDR1 is SNHLY and CDR2 is FYNNEI in the germline V gene. The CDR3 totals 14 residues. In DNA, the CDR3 is TGTGCCAGCAGTATGGCCAGCGAGGCAGATACGCAGTATTTT. This codes for CASSMASEADTQYF.

V and J are TRBV5-6 and TRBJ2-5; D is unclear. CDR3 length: 15 residues. Trimming removed 0 bases from V and 3 bases from J, with 12 bases in between. Germline CDR1 and CDR2: SGHDT and YYEEEE. The CDR3 nucleotides read TGTGCCAGCAGCTTGGCGGGCGGCTTAGAAGAGACCCAGTACTTC. Translation gives CASSLAGGLEETQYF.

V gene TRBV4-3 combines with J gene TRBJ2-3; 7 positions agree with TRBD2. Trimming cost V 0 bases and J 6 bases; bases outside gene matches: 6. The length of the CDR3 is 15 residues. Germline loops: CDR1 LGHNA, CDR2 YSLEER. The CDR3 DNA is TGCGCCAGCAGCCAAGATAAGAGGGGAGGGGATACGCAGTATTTT. Protein sequence: CASSQDKRGGDTQYF.

This chain joins TRBV5-1 and TRBJ2-1, with no clear D. The CDR3 covers 15 residues. From germline, CDR1 is SGHRS and CDR2 YFSETQ. Deletions cut 0 bases from V and 5 bases from J, with 12 bases between. The CDR3 DNA sequence: TGCGCCAGCAGCTTGGGCTTATCGTCCCACAATGAGCAGTTCTTC. This sequence encodes CASSLGLSSHNEQFF.